What follows is one T cell receptor beta chain and its context. The repertoire was sequenced with immunoSEQ multiplex PCR; TCRdb's copy has only in-frame clones and lacks some. The profile shows approximately 51,000 clones, approximately 86% of them singletons. V lost 6 bases to trimming and J lost 7 bases; unmatched junction nucleotides: 12. The CDR3 has 15 residues. Germline V lookup: CDR1 MNHEY, CDR2 SMNVEV (reference sequence). These data belong to a study of blood T cell repertoires in COVID-19. On the study more broadly: Sites in the United States, Italy and Spain provided acute and convalescent COVID-19 samples. Sources were T cells, B-cell-depleted T cells, or PBMCs; the material itself was cDNA or gDNA.

The material sequenced was peripheral blood. The clonotype originates from a human donor in a cohort sampled during active COVID-19. The chain is built from TRBV27 and TRBJ1-2; TRBD1 matches 9 bases. CDR3 bases: TGTGCCAGCAGAACCCATGGCGGGACAGGGTTTGGCTACACCTTC. Translating gives CASRTHGGTGFGYTF.